The 14 T cell receptor beta chains below were found in one sample sequenced in a study of cytomegalovirus exposure and HLA in healthy donors. Use of 60 Vbeta and 13 Jbeta primers characterized the PCR. This table comes from immunoSEQ multiplex PCR, and its TCRdb copy is limited to in-frame clones, with some not included. The repertoire has 95,000 to 110,000 clones, 60% to 80% of them found once; the top ten carry approximately 5%. Sequenced sample: PBMCs. The receptors were sampled from a man between 60 and 75 years old in good health and CMV-seropositive.

In the case of this clone: The conserved phenylalanine or tryptophan is not found at the CDR3 terminus, so this likely reflects a read error. This chain joins TRBV18 and TRBJ1-2; perhaps TRBD1 as D (6 bases). This CDR3 spans 14 amino acids. The germline V and J ends were trimmed by 6 bases and 2 bases, with 13 bases remaining between them. Germline V gene lookup returns CDR1 KGHSH and CDR2 LQKENI. CDR3 protein: CASSPDSANYGYTL. The CDR3 DNA reads as TGTGCCAGCTCTCCGGACAGTGCCAACTATGGCTACACCCTC.

This clone was seen a handful of times. This chain connects TRBV5-4 to TRBJ1-4; no definite D call. Trimming shortened V by 4 bases and J by 6 bases, and 16 bases separated the two germline ends. CDR3 length: 15 amino acids. CDR1 is SGHNT, CDR2 YYREEE, per germline (reference sequence). The CDR3 nucleotides read TGTGCCAGCAGCCTTTCTGCCACGAGAGATGAAAAACTGTTTTTT. Translating gives CASSLSATRDEKLFF.

The genes are TRBV2 and TRBJ2-6; TRBD2 might be the D (5 bases). This CDR3 region has 15 residues. Germline V gives CDR1 SNHLY, CDR2 FYNNEI. The ends were cut back, 5 bases at V and 2 bases at J, with 10 bases in the middle. CDR3 DNA sequence: TGTGCCAGCAGTACCCGGGGAGCTGGGGCCAACGTCCTGACTTTC. Translated: CASSTRGAGANVLTF.

Many counts were recorded for this clone. A read error may account for a junction end that differs from germline. V is TRBV2 and J is TRBJ1-1; 7 nucleotides agree with TRBD1. Germline values: CDR1 SNHLY, CDR2 FYNNEI. The CDR3 length is 14 residues. The CDR3 DNA reads TGTGCCAGCAGAGCCGGGACAGAGGCCACTGGAGCTTTCTTT. Translating it yields CASRAGTEATGAFF.

V gene TRBV4-2 combines with J gene TRBJ2-1, with 7 bases fitting TRBD2. The CDR3 is 18 amino acids. Germline V gene lookup returns CDR1 LGHNA and CDR2 YNFKEQ. The V gene end was trimmed by 1 base and the J gene end by 2 bases; junction bases not matched to a gene: 11. The CDR3 region has the DNA TGTGCCAGCAGCCAAGGCCCACTGGCTGGGGGGGCCTACAATGAGCAGTTCTTC. Translated: CASSQGPLAGGAYNEQFF.

The rearrangement links TRBV10-3 to TRBJ2-3; tentatively, D is TRBD2 (6 bases). This CDR3 spans 14 amino acids. V shed 4 bases and J shed 4 bases, with 12 bases lying between them. Germline assignment: CDR1 ENHRY and CDR2 SYGVKD. CDR3 in amino acids: CAISGGVGADTQYF. In DNA, the CDR3 is TGTGCCATCAGTGGCGGGGTGGGGGCAGATACGCAGTATTTT.

The chain uses TRBV7-2 and TRBJ1-2, with 7 bases fitting TRBD1. Losses at the gene ends were 5 bases for V and 4 bases for J; bases not matched to a gene: 13. The CDR3 runs 16 residues. Germline V gene sequence: CDR1 SGHTA, CDR2 FQGNSA. The CDR3 DNA sequence: TGTGCCAGCAGCCCCGACGGAGGGGGCACCGTCTATGGCTACACCTTC. Translating it yields CASSPDGGGTVYGYTF.

In its sample, this clone was seen a few times. Different DNA sequences within this sample yield the same CDR3. The rearrangement joins TRBV28 to TRBJ2-2; no clear D gene. CDR1 and CDR2 (germline): MDHEN, SYDVKM. The CDR3 covers 13 residues. V lost 6 bases and J lost 1, with 6 bases in between. CDR3 protein: CASSLLNTGELFF. The CDR3 DNA reads TGTGCCAGCAGCCTCTTGAACACCGGGGAGCTGTTTTTT.

This sequence joins TRBV7-3 and TRBJ2-3, with TRBD1 matching over 10 bases. With V trimmed by 3 bases and J by 4 bases, 4 bases remained unmatched. Germline CDR1 and CDR2: SGHTA and FQGTGA. This CDR3 has 15 residues. The DNA for the CDR3 is TGTGCCAGCAGCTTCGGGACAGGGGAGCCAGATACGCAGTATTTT. Protein: CASSFGTGEPDTQYF.

The chain combines TRBV4-3 with TRBJ1-6; TRBD1 might be the D (6 bases). CDR3 length: 20 amino acids. V shed 1 base and J shed 6 bases, with 25 bases lying between them. Germline CDR1 and CDR2: LGHNA and YSLEER. The CDR3 spells CASSQGGGGRQDHPNSPLHF. The CDR3 coding sequence is TGCGCCAGCAGCCAAGGGGGCGGGGGCCGTCAGGATCACCCTAATTCACCCCTCCACTTT.

This clone was detected only a few times. The V and J genes are TRBV7-6 and TRBJ1-1; 7 positions match TRBD1. The germline gives CDR1 SGHVS, CDR2 FNYEAQ. CDR3 length equals 14 residues. V was clipped by 3 bases and J by 1 base; unmatched bases: 2. The CDR3 loop is CASSFGTENTEAFF. In DNA form, the CDR3 reads TGTGCCAGCAGCTTCGGGACAGAGAACACTGAAGCTTTCTTT.

The chain uses TRBV6-1 and TRBJ1-4; 8 bases are shared with TRBD1. Germline-derived CDR1 and CDR2 are MNHNS and SASEGT. J gave up 7 bases and V 5 bases, and 6 bases lay outside the gene matches. The CDR3 has 14 residues. The CDR3 loop is CASSWTGSVEKLFF. CDR3 in DNA: TGTGCCAGCAGTTGGACAGGGTCTGTTGAAAAACTGTTTTTT.

The chain recombines TRBV19 with TRBJ2-7; D possibly corresponds to TRBD2 (6 bases). The V end was cut by 5 bases, the J end by 5 bases, with 10 bases between. Germline V lookup: CDR1 LNHDA, CDR2 SQIVND (reference sequence). The CDR3 extends over 12 amino acids. The CDR3 DNA sequence: TGTGCCAGTAGTGCGGGACGCAACGAGCAGTACTTC. As protein: CASSAGRNEQYF.

V is TRBV5-1 and J is TRBJ2-2, with a tentative D call TRBD2 (6 bases). V lost 0 bases, J lost 0 bases, and 15 bases lay in between. Per germline, CDR1 SGHRS and CDR2 YFSETQ. The length of the CDR3 is 18 residues. The CDR3 spells CASSLAGASESNTGELFF. In nucleotides, the CDR3 is TGCGCCAGCAGCTTGGCCGGGGCTAGCGAGTCGAACACCGGGGAGCTGTTTTTT.